This T cell receptor beta chain comes out of a study of CD8+ T cells in alopecia areata. Overall study: For the treated group, dosing was oral tofacitinib at 5 to 10 mg twice daily. The study, taken as a whole, reports: Significant decreases in scalp clonality and expanded CD8+ clones followed tofacitinib treatment. Scalp lesions, especially in alopecia totalis/universalis, had higher clonality than normal scalp.

Treatment given: oral pan-JAK inhibitor, 5-10 mg twice daily. Researchers gathered lesional scalp punch biopsies and peripheral blood from patients with alopecia areata. There are a few counts of this clone. The antigen is unknown. Looked up from germline, CDR1 is SEHNR and CDR2 is FQNEAQ (reference sequence). The length of the CDR3 is 17 residues. Trimming took 4 bases from V and 0 from J, leaving 13 bases between them. RNA extraction was followed by reverse transcription into cDNA, which acted as the sequencing template. Sequencing used immunoSEQ multiplex PCR; TCRdb keeps in-frame clones, though not all of them. The sample carries around 120,000 clones, around 53% recorded once.

The source of this sequence is a human donor with alopecia areata. This sequence joins TRBV7-9 and TRBJ2-6, with D possibly being TRBD1 (5 bases). Material: CD4+ T cells sorted from blood, obtained at week 4, from a patient treated with tofacitinib. CDR3 protein: CASSYLLRGSGANVLTF. The CDR3 DNA sequence: TGTGCCAGCAGCTATCTGTTAAGGGGCTCTGGGGCCAACGTCCTGACTTTC.